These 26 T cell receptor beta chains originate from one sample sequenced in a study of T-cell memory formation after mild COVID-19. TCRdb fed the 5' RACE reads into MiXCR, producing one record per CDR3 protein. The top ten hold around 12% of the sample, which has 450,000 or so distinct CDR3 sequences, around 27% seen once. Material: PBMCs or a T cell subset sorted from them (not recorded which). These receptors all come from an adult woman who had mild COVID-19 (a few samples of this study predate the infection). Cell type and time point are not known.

DNA for the CDR3: TGTGCCAGCAGTGAAGTCGCGGCGCTTCGAGGCTACACCTTC. Protein sequence: CASSEVAALRGYTF. The chain carries TRBV2 and TRBJ1-2; no clear D gene. V lost 1 base and J lost 8, with 14 bases in between. The CDR3 is 14 residues long. Germline CDR1 is SNHLY and CDR2 is FYNNEI.

Here the CDR3 reads CRVPGSYGYTF. CDR3 in DNA: TGCAGAGTACCAGGGAGCTATGGCTACACCTTC. This chain uses TRBV20-1 with TRBJ1-2, with a possible D match to TRBD1 (5 bases). CDR3 length equals 11 residues. Germline CDR1 reads DFQATT; CDR2 reads SNEGSKA (reference sequence).

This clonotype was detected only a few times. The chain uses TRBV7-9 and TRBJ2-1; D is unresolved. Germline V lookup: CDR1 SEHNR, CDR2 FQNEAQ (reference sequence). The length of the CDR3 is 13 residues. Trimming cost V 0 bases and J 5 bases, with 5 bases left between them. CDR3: CASSLAPHNEQFF. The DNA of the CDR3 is TGTGCCAGCAGCTTAGCCCCTCACAATGAGCAGTTCTTC. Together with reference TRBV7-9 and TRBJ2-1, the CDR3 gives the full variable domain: DTGVSQNPRHKITKRGQNVTFRCDPISEHNRLYWYRQTLGQGPEFLTYFQNEAQLEKSRLLSDRFSAERPKGSFSTLEIQRTEQGDSAMYLCASSLAPHNEQFFGPGTRLTVL.

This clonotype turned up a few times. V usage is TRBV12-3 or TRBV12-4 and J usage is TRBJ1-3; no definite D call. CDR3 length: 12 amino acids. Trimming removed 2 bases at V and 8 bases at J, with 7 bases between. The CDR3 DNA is TGTGCCAGCAGTTTAAGGGTTGACACCATATATTTT. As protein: CASSLRVDTIYF.

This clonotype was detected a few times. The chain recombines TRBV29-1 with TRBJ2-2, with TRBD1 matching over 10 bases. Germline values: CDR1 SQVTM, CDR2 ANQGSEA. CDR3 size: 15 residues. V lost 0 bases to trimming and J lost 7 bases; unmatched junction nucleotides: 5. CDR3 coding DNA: TGCAGCGTTGAAGATCAGGGACAGGGGAACGGGGAGCTGTTTTTT. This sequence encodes CSVEDQGQGNGELFF.

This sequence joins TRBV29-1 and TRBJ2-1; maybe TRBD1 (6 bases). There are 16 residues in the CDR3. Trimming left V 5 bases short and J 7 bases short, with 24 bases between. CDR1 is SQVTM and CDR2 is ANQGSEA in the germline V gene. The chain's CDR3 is CSVIGHRALLGNEQFF. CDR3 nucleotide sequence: TGCAGCGTTATCGGCCACAGGGCCCTTTTAGGGAATGAGCAGTTCTTC.

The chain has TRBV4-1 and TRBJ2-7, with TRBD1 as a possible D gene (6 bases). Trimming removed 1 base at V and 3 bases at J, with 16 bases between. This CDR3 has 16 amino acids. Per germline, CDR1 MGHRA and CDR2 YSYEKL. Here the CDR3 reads CASSQGFGDTIYEQYF. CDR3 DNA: TGCGCCAGCAGCCAAGGATTCGGGGACACGATCTACGAGCAGTACTTC.

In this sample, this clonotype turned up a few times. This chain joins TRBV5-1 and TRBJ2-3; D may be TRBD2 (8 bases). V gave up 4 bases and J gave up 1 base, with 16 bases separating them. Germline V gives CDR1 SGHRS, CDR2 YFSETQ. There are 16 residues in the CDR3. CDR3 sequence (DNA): TGCGCCAGCAGCCCCGGGAGGGGGCGCCGCACAGATACGCAGTATTTT. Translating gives CASSPGRGRRTDTQYF.

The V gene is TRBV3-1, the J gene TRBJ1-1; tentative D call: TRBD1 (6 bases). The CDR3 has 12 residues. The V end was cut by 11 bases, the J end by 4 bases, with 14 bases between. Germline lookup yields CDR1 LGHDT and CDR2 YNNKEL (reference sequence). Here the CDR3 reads CAAGQGFTEAFF. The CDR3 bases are TGTGCCGCCGGGCAGGGGTTCACTGAAGCTTTCTTT.

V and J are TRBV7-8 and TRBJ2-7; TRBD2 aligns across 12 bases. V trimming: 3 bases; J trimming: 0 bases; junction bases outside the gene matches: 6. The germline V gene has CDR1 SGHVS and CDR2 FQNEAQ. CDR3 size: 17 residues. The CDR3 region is CASSLGLAGRSSYEQYF. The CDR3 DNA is TGTGCCAGCAGCTTGGGACTAGCGGGTCGGAGCTCCTACGAGCAGTACTTC.

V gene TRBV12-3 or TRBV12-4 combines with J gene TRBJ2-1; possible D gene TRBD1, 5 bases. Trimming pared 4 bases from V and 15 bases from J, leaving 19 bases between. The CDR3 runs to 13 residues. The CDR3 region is CASSWTPGRSGFF. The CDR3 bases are TGTGCCAGCAGTTGGACCCCAGGGCGCTCGGGGTTCTTC.

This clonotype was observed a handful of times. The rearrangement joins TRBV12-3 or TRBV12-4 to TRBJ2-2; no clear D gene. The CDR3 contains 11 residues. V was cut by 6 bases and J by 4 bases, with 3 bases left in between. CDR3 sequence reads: CASRVTGELFF. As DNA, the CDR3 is TGTGCCAGCAGAGTCACCGGGGAGCTGTTTTTT.

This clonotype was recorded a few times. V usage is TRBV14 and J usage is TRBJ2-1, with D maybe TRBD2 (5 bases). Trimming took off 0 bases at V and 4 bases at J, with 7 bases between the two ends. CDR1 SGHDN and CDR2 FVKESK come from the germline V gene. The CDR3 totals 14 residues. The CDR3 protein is CASSQDWEYNEQFF. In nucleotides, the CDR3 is TGTGCCAGCAGCCAAGATTGGGAGTACAATGAGCAGTTCTTC.

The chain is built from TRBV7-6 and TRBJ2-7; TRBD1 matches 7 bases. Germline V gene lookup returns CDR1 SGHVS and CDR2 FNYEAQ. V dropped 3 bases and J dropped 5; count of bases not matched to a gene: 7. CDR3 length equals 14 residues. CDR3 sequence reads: CASSLDLGGHEQYF. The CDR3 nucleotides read TGTGCCAGCAGCTTGGACCTAGGGGGCCACGAGCAGTACTTC.

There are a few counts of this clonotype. This CDR3 reads CASSYRGSTEAFF. In DNA form, the CDR3 reads TGTGCCAGCAGTTACAGGGGGAGCACTGAAGCTTTCTTT. This rearrangement joins TRBV12-3 or TRBV12-4 to TRBJ1-1, with 8 bases matching TRBD1. The CDR3 has 13 residues. Germline trimming cut 4 bases from V and 4 bases from J; bases unmatched to any gene: 2.

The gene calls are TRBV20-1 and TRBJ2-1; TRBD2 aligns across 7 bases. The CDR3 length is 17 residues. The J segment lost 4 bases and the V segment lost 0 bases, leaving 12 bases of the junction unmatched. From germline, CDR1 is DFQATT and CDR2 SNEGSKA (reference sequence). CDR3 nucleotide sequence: TGCAGTGCTAGAGATCCCAAAGCGGGCGGGAGTTACAATGAGCAGTTCTTC. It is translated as CSARDPKAGGSYNEQFF.

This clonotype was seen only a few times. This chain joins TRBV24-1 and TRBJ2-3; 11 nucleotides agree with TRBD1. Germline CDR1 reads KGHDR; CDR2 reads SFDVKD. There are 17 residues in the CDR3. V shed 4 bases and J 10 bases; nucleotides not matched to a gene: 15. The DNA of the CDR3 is TGTGCCACCAGTGAATCTGGACAGGGGGCGCGAAGTGGGGCGCAGTATTTT. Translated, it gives CATSESGQGARSGAQYF.

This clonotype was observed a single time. The CDR3 protein is CASSSLSGQGMFGNTIYF. The CDR3, as DNA: TGTGCCAGCAGCTCGCTCAGTGGACAGGGGATGTTTGGAAACACCATATATTTT. The chain is built from TRBV5-5 and TRBJ1-3; TRBD1 matches 9 bases. The CDR3 has 18 residues. V gave up 3 bases and J gave up 3 bases; unmatched junction bases: 13. Germline CDR1 is SGHKS and CDR2 is YYEKEE (reference sequence).

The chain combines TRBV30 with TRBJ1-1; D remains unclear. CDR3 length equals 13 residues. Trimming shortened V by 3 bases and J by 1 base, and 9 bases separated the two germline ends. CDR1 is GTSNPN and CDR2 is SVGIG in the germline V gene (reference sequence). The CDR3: CAWRVGSNTEAFF. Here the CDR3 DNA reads TGTGCCTGGAGGGTGGGTTCGAACACTGAAGCTTTCTTT.

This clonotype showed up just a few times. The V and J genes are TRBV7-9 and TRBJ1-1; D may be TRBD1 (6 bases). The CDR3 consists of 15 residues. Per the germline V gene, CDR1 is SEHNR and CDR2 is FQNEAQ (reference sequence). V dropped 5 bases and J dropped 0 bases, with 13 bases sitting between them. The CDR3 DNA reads TGTGCCAGCAGCGGAACGGGACACCTGAACACTGAAGCTTTCTTT. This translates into CASSGTGHLNTEAFF.

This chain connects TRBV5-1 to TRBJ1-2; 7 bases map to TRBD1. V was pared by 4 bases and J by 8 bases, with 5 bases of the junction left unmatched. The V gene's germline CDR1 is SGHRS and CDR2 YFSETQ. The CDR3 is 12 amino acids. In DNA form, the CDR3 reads TGCGCCAGCAGCCCAGACAGGGACGGCTACACCTTC. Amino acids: CASSPDRDGYTF. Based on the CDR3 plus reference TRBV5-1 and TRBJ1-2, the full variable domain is KAGVTQTPRYLIKTRGQQVTLSCSPISGHRSVSWYQQTPGQGLQFLFEYFSETQRNKGNFPGRFSGRQFSNSRSEMNVSTLELGDSALYLCASSPDRDGYTFGSGTRLTVV.

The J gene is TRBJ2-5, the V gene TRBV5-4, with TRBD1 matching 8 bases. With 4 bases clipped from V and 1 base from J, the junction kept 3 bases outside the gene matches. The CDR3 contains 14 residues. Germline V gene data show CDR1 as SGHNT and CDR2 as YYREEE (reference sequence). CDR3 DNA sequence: TGTGCCAGCAGCAACAGGGGGTTCCAAGAGACCCAGTACTTC. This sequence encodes CASSNRGFQETQYF.

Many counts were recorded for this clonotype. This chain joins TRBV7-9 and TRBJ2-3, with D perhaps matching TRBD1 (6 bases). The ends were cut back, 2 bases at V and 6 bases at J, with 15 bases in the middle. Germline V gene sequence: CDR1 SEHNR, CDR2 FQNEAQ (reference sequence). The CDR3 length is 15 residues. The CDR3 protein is CASSLYQGMLDTQYF. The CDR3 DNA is TGTGCCAGCAGCTTATACCAGGGGATGTTGGATACGCAGTATTTT.

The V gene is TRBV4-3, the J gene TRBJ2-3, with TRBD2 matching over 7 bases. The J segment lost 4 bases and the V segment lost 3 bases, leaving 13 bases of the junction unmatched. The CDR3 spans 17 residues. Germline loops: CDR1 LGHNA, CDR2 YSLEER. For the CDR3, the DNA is TGCGCCAGCAGCCAGCTAAACCTAGCGGTGGCGGCAGATACGCAGTATTTT. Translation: CASSQLNLAVAADTQYF.

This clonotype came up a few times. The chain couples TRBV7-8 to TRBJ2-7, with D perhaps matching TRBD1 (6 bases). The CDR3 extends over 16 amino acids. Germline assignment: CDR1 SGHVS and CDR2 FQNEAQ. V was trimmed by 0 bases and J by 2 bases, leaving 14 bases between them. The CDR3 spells CASSLALTGPPYEQYF. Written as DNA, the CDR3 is TGTGCCAGCAGCTTAGCATTGACAGGCCCCCCCTACGAGCAGTACTTC.

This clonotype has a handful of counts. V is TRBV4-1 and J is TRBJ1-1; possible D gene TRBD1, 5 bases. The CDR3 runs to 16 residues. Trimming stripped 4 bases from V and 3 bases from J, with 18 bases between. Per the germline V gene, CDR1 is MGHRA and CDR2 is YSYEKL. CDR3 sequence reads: CASSPTVGAIDTEAFF. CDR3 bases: TGCGCCAGCAGCCCCACCGTCGGGGCGATCGACACTGAAGCTTTCTTT.